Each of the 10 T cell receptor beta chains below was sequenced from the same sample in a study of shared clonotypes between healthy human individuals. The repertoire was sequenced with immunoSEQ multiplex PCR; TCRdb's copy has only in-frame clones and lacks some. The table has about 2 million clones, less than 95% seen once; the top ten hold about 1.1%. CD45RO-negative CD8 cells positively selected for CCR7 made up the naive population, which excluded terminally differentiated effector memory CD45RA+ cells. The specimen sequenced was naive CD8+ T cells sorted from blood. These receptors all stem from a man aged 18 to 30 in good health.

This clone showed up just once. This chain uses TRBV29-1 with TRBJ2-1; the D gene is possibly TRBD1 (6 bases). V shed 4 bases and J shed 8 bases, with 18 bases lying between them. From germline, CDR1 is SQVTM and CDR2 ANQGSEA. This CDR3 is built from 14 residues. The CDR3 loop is CSVVSQGALHEQFF. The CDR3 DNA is TGCAGCGTTGTCTCACAGGGTGCGCTCCATGAGCAGTTCTTC.

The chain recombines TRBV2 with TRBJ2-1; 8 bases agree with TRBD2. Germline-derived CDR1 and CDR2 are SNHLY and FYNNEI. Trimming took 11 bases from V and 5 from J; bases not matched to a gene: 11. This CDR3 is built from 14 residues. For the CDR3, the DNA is TGTGCCGTATTCCCCGGGACTAGAAACAATGAGCAGTTCTTC. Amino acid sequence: CAVFPGTRNNEQFF.

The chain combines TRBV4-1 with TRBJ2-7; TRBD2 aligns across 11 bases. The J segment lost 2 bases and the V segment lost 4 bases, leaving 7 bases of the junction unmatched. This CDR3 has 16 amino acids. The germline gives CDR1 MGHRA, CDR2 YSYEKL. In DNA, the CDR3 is TGCGCCAGCAGCCCGCCGACTAGCGGGACAACCTACGAGCAGTACTTC. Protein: CASSPPTSGTTYEQYF.

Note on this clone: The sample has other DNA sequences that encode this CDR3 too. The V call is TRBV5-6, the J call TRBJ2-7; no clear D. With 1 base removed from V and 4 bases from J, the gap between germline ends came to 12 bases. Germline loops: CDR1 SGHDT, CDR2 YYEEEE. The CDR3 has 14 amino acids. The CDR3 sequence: CASSLQGPGYEQYF. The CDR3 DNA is TGTGCCAGCAGCTTGCAAGGCCCGGGTTACGAGCAGTACTTC.

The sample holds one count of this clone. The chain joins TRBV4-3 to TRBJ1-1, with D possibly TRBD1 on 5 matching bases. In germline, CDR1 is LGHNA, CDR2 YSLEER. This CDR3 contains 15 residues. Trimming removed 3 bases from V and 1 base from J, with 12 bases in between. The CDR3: CASSQTVIGNTEAFF. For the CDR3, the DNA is TGCGCCAGCAGCCAGACAGTGATAGGGAACACTGAAGCTTTCTTT.

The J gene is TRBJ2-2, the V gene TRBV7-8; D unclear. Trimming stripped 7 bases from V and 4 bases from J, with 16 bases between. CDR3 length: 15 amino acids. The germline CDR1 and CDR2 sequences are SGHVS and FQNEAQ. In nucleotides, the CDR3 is TGTGCCAGCACCACCCACACGGAAGGCACCGGGGAGCTGTTTTTT. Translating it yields CASTTHTEGTGELFF.

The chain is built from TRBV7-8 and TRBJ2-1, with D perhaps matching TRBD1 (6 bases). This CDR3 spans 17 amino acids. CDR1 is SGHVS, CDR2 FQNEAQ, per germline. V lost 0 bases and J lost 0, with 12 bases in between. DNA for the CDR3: TGTGCCAGCAGCTTAGCTGGGACATACCTCTCCTACAATGAGCAGTTCTTC. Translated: CASSLAGTYLSYNEQFF.

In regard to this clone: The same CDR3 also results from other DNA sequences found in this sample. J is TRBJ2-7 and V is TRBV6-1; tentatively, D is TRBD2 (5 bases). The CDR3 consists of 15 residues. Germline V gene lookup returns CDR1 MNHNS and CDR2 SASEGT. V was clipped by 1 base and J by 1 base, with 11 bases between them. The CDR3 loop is CASSEGLGVSYEQYF. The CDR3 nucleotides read TGTGCCAGCAGTGAAGGCCTGGGAGTATCCTACGAGCAGTACTTC.

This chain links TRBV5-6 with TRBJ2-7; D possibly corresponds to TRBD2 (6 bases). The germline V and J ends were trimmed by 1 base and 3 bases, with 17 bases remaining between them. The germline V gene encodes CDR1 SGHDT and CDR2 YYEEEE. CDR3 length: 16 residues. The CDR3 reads CASSLPDRETIYEQYF. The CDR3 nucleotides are TGTGCCAGCAGCTTGCCGGACCGGGAGACTATCTACGAGCAGTACTTC.

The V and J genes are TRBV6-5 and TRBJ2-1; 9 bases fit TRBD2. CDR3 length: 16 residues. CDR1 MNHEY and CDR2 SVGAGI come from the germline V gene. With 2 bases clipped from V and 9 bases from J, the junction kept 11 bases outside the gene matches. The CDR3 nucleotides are TGTGCCAGCAGTTACGTCAGGATAGCGGGAGAGGTTGAGCAGTTCTTC. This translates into CASSYVRIAGEVEQFF.